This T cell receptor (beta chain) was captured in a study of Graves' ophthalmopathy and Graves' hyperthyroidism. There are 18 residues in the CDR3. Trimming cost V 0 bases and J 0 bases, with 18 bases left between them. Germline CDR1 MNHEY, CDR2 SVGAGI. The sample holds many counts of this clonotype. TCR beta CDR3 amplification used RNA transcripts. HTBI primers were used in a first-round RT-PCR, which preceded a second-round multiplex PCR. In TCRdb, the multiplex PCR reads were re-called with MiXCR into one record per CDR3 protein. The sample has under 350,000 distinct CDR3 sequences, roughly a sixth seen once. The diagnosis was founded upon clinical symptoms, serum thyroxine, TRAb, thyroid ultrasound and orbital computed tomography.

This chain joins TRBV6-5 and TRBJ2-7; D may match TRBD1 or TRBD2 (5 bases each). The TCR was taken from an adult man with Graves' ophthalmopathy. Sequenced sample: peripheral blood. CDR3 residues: CASSYSIPATGGSYEQYF. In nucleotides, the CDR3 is TGTGCCAGCAGTTACTCAATTCCCGCAACAGGAGGCTCCTACGAGCAGTACTTC.